The 10 T cell receptor beta chains in this list originate from one sample, sequenced in a study of blood T cell repertoires in COVID-19. Measured with immunoSEQ multiplex PCR; TCRdb has only the in-frame clones, and not every one. The data contain about 130,000 clones, around nine tenths of them singletons. Sequencing used peripheral blood. The receptors shown here come from a woman in her 70s with COVID-19, enrolled during active disease.

This sequence joins TRBV9 and TRBJ2-3, with 7 bases lining up with TRBD1. Germline assignment: CDR1 SGDLS and CDR2 YYNGEE. V dropped 3 bases and J dropped 5; count of bases not matched to a gene: 12. The length of the CDR3 is 16 residues. In DNA form, the CDR3 reads TGTGCCAGCAGCGGAGGGGGCAGGGTGACGTTAGATACGCAGTATTTT. Protein sequence: CASSGGGRVTLDTQYF.

The gene calls are TRBV23-1 and TRBJ1-2; 7 nucleotides align to TRBD1. TRBV23-1 is filed as an ORF, its function uncertain. The V segment lost 6 bases and the J segment 5 bases; nucleotides outside the gene matches: 15. This CDR3 has 16 amino acids. The CDR3 bases are TGCGCCAGCAGGGGTATCGGGACAGCTAATCGATATGGCTACACCTTC. Translation gives CASRGIGTANRYGYTF.

V gene TRBV5-6 combines with J gene TRBJ1-1; 7 nucleotides match TRBD1. The J segment lost 11 bases and the V segment lost 4 bases, leaving 17 bases of the junction unmatched. CDR1 and CDR2 (germline): SGHDT, YYEEEE. CDR3 size: 15 residues. The CDR3 spells CASSPTGVFAPGAFF. The CDR3 nucleotides read TGTGCCAGCAGCCCTACAGGGGTTTTTGCCCCAGGGGCTTTCTTT.

J is TRBJ2-7 and V is TRBV5-5; D call uncertain. The V end was cut by 1 base, the J end by 1 base, with 12 bases between. Germline CDR1 SGHKS, CDR2 YYEKEE (reference sequence). This CDR3 contains 15 residues. CDR3 nucleotides: TGTGCCAGCAGCTTGTCTCAGGCATTGTCCTACGAGCAGTACTTC. Translation gives CASSLSQALSYEQYF.

The sample holds one count of this clone. The chain carries TRBV4-2 and TRBJ1-4, with 11 bases fitting TRBD1. This CDR3 comprises 16 residues. Germline V gives CDR1 LGHNA, CDR2 YNFKEQ. The J segment lost 7 bases and the V segment lost 0 bases, leaving 4 bases of the junction unmatched. This CDR3 reads CASSQDGTGGFEKLFF. Written as DNA, the CDR3 is TGTGCCAGCAGCCAAGATGGGACAGGGGGTTTTGAAAAACTGTTTTTT.

The chain carries TRBV7-2 and TRBJ1-1; tentatively, D is TRBD1 (6 bases). The CDR3 runs 14 residues. The germline V and J ends were trimmed by 1 base and 6 bases, with 12 bases remaining between them. The germline CDR1 and CDR2 sequences are SGHTA and FQGNSA. CDR3 in amino acids: CASSLDGGAPEAFF. Written as DNA, the CDR3 is TGTGCCAGCAGCTTAGATGGGGGCGCACCTGAAGCTTTCTTT. Full variable domain (missing parts from reference TRBV7-2 and TRBJ1-1): GAGVSQSPSNKVTEKGKDVELRCDPISGHTALYWYRQSLGQGLEFLIYFQGNSAPDKSGLPSDRFSAERTGGSVSTLTIQRTQQEDSAVYLCASSLDGGAPEAFFGQGTRLTVV.

This clone was picked up a small number of times. This chain links TRBV18 with TRBJ1-1; D might be TRBD1 (6 bases). CDR1 and CDR2 (germline): KGHSH, LQKENI. The V gene lost 3 bases and the J gene lost 8 bases, with 16 bases spanning the gap. This CDR3 is 14 amino acids long. This CDR3 is CASSPAANREEAFF. The CDR3 DNA sequence: TGTGCCAGCTCACCGGCCGCCAACAGGGAAGAAGCTTTCTTT.

This chain joins TRBV29-1 and TRBJ2-3, with a possible D match to TRBD2 (6 bases). The CDR3 length is 12 residues. Germline V CDR1 and CDR2: SQVTM, ANQGSEA. The ends were cut back, 3 bases at V and 4 bases at J, with 8 bases in the middle. CDR3 sequence: CSVEREADTQYF. The CDR3 region has the DNA TGCAGCGTTGAGAGGGAGGCAGATACGCAGTATTTT.

This clone was found once. The rearrangement joins TRBV18 to TRBJ1-5; D ambiguous. The V gene lost 3 bases and the J gene lost 4 bases, with 7 bases spanning the gap. This CDR3 is built from 13 residues. Germline CDR1 is KGHSH and CDR2 is LQKENI. The CDR3 nucleotides read TGTGCCAGCTCACCGGGCGTGAATCAGCCCCAGCATTTT. Its translation is CASSPGVNQPQHF.

This sequence joins TRBV4-1 and TRBJ2-2; TRBD2 matches 10 bases. The CDR3 sequence is 16 residues long. Trimming cost V 1 base and J 6 bases; bases outside gene matches: 5. Germline assignment: CDR1 MGHRA and CDR2 YSYEKL. The CDR3 bases are TGCGCCAGCAGCCAAGGGAAAGCGGGGGGGCCCGGGGAGCTGTTTTTT. This codes for CASSQGKAGGPGELFF.